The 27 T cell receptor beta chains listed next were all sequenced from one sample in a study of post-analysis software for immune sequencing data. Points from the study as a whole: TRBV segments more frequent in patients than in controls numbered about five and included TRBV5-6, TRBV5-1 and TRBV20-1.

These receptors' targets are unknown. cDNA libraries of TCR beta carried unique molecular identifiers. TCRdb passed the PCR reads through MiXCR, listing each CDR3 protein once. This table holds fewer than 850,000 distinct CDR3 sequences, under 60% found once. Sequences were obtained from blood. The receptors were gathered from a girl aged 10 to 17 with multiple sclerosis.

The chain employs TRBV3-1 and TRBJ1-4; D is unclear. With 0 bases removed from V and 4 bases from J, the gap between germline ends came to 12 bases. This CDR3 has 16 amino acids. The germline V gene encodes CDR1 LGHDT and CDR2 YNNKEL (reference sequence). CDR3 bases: TGTGCCAGCAGCCAAGACCCTGGGTTTCTTAATGAAAAACTGTTTTTT. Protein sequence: CASSQDPGFLNEKLFF.

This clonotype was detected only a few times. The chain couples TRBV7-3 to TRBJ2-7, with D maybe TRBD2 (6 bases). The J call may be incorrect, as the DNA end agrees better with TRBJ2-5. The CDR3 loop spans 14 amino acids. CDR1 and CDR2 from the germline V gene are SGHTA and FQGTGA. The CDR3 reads CASSADPSEETQYF. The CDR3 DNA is TGTGCCAGCAGCGCAGATCCTAGCGAAGAGACCCAGTACTTC.

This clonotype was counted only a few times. CDR3 bases: TGCGCCAGCAGCCAAGACACCCTATACGAGCAGTACTTC. Translation: CASSQDTLYEQYF. The chain carries TRBV4-1 and TRBJ2-4; D ambiguous. The closer fit of TRBJ2-7 to the DNA end suggests the J call may be wrong. Germline CDR1 MGHRA, CDR2 YSYEKL. This CDR3 is built from 13 residues.

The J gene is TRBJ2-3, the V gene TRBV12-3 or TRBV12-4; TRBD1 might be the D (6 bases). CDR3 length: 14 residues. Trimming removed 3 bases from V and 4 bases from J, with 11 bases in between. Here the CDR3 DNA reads TGTGCCAGCAGTTTGCTAACAGGGCCAGATACGCAGTATTTT. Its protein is CASSLLTGPDTQYF.

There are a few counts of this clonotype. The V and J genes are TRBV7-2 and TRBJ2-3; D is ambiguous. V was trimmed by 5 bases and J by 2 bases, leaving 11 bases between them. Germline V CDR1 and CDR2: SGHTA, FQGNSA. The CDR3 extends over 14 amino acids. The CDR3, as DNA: TGTGCCAGCAGCCGCGAAAGGTCCACAGATACGCAGTATTTT. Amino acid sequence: CASSRERSTDTQYF.

The CDR3 is CARRAEALKNIQYF. CDR3 coding DNA: TGCGCCAGGCGTGCGGAGGCCCTCAAAAACATTCAGTACTTC. The V call is TRBV5-1, the J call TRBJ2-4, with D possibly being TRBD2 (5 bases). The CDR3 runs 14 residues. V lost 8 bases and J 3 bases, leaving 15 bases between the germline ends. The germline CDR1 and CDR2 sequences are SGHRS and YFSETQ.

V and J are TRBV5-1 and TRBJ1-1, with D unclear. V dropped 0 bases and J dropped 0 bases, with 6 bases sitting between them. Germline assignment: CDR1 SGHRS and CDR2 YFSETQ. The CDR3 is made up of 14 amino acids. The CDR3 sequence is CASSLGVMNTEAFF. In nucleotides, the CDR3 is TGCGCCAGCAGCTTGGGGGTAATGAACACTGAAGCTTTCTTT.

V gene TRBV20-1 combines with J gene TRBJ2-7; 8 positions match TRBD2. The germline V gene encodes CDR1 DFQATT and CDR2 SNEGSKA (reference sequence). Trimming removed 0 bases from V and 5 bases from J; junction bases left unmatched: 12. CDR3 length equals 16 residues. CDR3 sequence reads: CSARDLGGSGMNEQYF. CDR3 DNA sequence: TGCAGTGCTAGAGATCTCGGAGGTAGCGGGATGAACGAGCAGTACTTC.

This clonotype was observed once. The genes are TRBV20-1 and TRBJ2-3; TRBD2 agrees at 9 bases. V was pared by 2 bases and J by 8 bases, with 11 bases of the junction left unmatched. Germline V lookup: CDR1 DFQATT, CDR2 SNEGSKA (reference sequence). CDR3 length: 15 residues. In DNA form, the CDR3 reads TGCAGTGCTAGATTTTTAGCGGGAGCGCGGGGTACGCAGTATTTT. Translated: CSARFLAGARGTQYF.

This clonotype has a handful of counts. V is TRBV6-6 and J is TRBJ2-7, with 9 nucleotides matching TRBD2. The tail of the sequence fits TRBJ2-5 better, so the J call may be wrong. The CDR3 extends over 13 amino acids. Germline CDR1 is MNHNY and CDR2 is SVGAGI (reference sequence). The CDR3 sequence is CASSTPGLATQYF. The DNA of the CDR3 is TGTGCCAGCAGCACCCCGGGACTAGCGACCCAGTACTTC.

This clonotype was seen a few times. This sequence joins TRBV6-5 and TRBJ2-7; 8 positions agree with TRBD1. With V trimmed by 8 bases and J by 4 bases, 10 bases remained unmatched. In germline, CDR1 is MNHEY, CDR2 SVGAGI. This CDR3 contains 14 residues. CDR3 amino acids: CASADRGPTYEQYF. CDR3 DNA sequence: TGTGCCAGCGCCGACAGGGGTCCAACATACGAGCAGTACTTC.

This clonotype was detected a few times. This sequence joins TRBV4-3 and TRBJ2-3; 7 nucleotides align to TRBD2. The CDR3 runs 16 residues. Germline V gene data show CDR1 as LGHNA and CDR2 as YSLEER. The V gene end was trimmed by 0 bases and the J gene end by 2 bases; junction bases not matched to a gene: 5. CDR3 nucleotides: TGCGCCAGCAGCCAAGAACCTAGCGGAAACACAGATACGCAGTATTTT. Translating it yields CASSQEPSGNTDTQYF.

The DNA for the CDR3 is TGTGCCACCAGCAGGGCGAGAGGCCCAGGGCGCACTGAAGCTTTCTTT. Encoded protein: CATSRARGPGRTEAFF. The chain is built from TRBV15 and TRBJ1-1; a weak D match, TRBD1 (5 bases). V lost 3 bases to trimming and J lost 4 bases, with 18 bases between them. The CDR3 covers 16 residues. Germline assignment: CDR1 LNHNV and CDR2 YYDKDF (reference sequence).

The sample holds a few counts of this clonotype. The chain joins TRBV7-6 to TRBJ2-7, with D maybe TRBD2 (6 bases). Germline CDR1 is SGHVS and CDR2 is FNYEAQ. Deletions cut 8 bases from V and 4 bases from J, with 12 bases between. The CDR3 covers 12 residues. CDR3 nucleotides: TGTGCCAGCGGTCTAGCGAGGTACGAGCAGTACTTC. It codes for CASGLARYEQYF.

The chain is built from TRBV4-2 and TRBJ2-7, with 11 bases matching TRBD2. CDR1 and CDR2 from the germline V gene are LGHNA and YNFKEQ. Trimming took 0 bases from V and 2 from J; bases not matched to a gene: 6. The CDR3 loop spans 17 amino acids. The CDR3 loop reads CASSQETGTSGTYEQYF. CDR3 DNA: TGTGCCAGCAGCCAAGAGACAGGGACTAGCGGAACCTACGAGCAGTACTTC.

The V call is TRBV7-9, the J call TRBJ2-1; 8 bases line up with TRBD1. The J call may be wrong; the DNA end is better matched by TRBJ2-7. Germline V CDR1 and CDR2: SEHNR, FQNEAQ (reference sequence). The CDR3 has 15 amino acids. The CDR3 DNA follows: TGTGCCAGCAGCAAAATCGACAGGGGTTACAATGAGCAGTACTTC. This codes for CASSKIDRGYNEQYF.

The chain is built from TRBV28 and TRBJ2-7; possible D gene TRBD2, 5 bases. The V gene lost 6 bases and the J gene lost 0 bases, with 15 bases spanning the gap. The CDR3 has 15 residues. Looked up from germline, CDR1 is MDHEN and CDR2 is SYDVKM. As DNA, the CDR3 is TGTGCCAGCAGGATCTGGAGCGGAGACTCCTACGAGCAGTACTTC. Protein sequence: CASRIWSGDSYEQYF.

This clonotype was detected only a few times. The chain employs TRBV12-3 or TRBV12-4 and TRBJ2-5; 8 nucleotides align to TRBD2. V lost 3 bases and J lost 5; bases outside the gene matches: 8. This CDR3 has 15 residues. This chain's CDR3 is CASSFGSGKTETQYF. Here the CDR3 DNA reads TGTGCCAGCAGTTTTGGTAGCGGGAAAACTGAGACCCAGTACTTC.

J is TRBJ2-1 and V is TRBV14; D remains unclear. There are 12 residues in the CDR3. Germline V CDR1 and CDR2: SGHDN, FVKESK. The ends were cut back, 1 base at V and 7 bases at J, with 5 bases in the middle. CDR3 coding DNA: TGTGCCAGCAGCCAAGTTAGTAATGAGCAGTTCTTC. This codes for CASSQVSNEQFF.

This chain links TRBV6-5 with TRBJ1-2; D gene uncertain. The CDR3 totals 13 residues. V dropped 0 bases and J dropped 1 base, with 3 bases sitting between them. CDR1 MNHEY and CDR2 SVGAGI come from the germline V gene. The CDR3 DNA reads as TGTGCCAGCAGTTACTCCCGTAACTATGGCTACACCTTC. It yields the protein CASSYSRNYGYTF.

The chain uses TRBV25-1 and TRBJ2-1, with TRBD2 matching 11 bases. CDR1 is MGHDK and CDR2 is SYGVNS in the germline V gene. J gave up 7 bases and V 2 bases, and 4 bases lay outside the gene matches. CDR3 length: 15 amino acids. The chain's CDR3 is CASSEPTSGSNEQFF. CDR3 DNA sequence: TGTGCCAGCAGTGAACCAACTAGCGGGAGTAATGAGCAGTTCTTC.

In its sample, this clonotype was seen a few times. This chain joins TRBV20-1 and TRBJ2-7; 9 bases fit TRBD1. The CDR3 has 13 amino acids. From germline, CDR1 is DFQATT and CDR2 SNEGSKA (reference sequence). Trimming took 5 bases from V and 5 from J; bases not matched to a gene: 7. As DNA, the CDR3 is TGCAGTGCTTCAGCCGGGACAGGGAACGAGCAGTACTTC. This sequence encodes CSASAGTGNEQYF.

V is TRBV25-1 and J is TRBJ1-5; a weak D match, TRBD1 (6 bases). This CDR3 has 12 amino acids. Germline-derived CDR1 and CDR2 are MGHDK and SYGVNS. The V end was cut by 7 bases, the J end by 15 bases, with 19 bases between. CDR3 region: CASTEVGPRGHF. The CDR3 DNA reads TGTGCCAGCACCGAAGTGGGGCCCAGGGGGCATTTT.

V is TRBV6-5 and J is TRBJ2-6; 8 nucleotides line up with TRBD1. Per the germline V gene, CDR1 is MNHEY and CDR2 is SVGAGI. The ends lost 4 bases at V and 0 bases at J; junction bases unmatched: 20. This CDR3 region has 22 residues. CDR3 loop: CASSSFFGQGGFDYSGANVLTF. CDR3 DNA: TGTGCCAGCAGTTCCTTCTTTGGACAGGGAGGATTTGATTACTCTGGGGCCAACGTCCTGACTTTC.

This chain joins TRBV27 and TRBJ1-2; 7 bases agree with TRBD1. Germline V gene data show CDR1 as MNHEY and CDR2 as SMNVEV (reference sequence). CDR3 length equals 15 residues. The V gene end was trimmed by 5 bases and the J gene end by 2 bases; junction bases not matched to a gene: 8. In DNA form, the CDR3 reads TGTGCCAGCAGTCCTACGCGGACAGGAAACTATGGCTACACCTTC. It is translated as CASSPTRTGNYGYTF.

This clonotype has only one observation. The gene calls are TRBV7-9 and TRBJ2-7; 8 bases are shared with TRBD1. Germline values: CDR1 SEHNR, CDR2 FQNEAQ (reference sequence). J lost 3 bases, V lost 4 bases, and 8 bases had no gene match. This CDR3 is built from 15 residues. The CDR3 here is CASSSGQGPIYEQYF. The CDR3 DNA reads TGTGCCAGCAGCTCCGGACAGGGACCGATCTACGAGCAGTACTTC.

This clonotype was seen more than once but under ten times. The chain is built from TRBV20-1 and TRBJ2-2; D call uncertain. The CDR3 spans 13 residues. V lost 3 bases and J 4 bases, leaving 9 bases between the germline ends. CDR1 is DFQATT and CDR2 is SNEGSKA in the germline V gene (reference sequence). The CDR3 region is CSARPVSTGELFF. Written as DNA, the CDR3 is TGCAGTGCTAGGCCTGTTAGCACCGGGGAGCTGTTTTTT.